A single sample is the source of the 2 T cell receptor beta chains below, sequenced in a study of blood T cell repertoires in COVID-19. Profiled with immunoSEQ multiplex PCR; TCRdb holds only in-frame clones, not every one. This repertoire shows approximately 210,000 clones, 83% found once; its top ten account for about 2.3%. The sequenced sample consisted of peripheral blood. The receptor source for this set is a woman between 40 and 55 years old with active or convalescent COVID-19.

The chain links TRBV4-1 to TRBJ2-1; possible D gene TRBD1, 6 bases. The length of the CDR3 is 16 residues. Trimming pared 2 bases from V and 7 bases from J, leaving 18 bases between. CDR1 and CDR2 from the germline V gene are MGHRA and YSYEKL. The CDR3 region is CASSQLGAGDRNEQFF. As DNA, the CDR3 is TGCGCCAGCAGCCAACTAGGGGCAGGGGATCGGAATGAGCAGTTCTTC.

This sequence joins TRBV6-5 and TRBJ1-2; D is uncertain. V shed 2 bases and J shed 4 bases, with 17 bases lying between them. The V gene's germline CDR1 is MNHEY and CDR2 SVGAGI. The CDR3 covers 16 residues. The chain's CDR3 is CASSYAEGRVSYGYTF. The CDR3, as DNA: TGTGCCAGCAGTTACGCTGAAGGGAGAGTGAGCTATGGCTACACCTTC.